This T cell receptor beta chain was captured by sequencing in a study of radiotherapy plus CTLA-4 blockade in lung cancer. About the study: For 15% to 20% of patients, objective responses occurred, and approximately 31% had disease control. Study-wide findings and caveats: In blood, after radiotherapy plus ipilimumab, tumor-derived TCR clones expanded.

The method was immunoSEQ multiplex PCR; TCRdb's version includes in-frame clones alone and lacks a portion of them. The repertoire includes roughly 71,000 clones, around 80% of them detected once, and around 7% sits in the top ten. From germline, CDR1 is SGHRS and CDR2 YFSETQ. CDR3 length: 16 amino acids. V was clipped by 0 bases and J by 2 bases, with 14 bases between them. With respect to this clone: The target antigen is unknown.

Receiving focal radiation plus CTLA-4 blockade with ipilimumab were patients who had chemo-refractory metastatic non-small-cell lung cancer. The chain joins TRBV5-1 to TRBJ1-1; D ambiguous. The receptor's source is a human donor with non-small cell lung cancer who had a complete response to radiotherapy plus ipilimumab. Here the sequenced sample was peripheral blood, taken from a patient treated with radiotherapy plus ipilimumab. In nucleotides, the CDR3 is TGCGCCAGCAGCTTGGCTAATGTGGGGTTCAACACTGAAGCTTTCTTT. This encodes CASSLANVGFNTEAFF.